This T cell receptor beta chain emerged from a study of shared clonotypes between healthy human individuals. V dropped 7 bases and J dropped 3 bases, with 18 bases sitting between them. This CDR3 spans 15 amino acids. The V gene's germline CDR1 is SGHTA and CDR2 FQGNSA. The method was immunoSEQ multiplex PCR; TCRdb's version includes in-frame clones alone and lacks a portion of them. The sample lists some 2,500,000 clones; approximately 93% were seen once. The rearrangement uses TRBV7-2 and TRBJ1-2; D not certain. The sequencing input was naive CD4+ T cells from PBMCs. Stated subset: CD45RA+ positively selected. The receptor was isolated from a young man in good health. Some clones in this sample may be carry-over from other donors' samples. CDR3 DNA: TGTGCCAGCACTCCCAGCGGGGAGGTGGACTATGGCTACACCTTC. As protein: CASTPSGEVDYGYTF.